This T cell receptor (beta chain) stems from a study of T cells in Graves' hyperthyroidism and ophthalmopathy. V shed 5 bases and J 4 bases; nucleotides not matched to a gene: 14. CDR3 length: 17 residues. Per the germline V gene, CDR1 is LNHNV and CDR2 is YYDKDF (reference sequence). Template material for amplifying TCR beta CDR3 regions consisted of RNA transcripts. The TCR CDR3 first-round RT-PCR relied on the HTBI primer set. Via MiXCR, TCRdb re-called the multiplex PCR reads, giving one row per CDR3 protein. The sample holds roughly 300,000 distinct CDR3 sequences, around a fifth seen once. This clonotype was counted at least ten times.

The receptor comes from a woman between 45 and 60 years old with Graves' hyperthyroidism. The genes are TRBV15 and TRBJ1-5; 7 bases map to TRBD1. Source material: blood. The CDR3, as DNA: TGTGCCACCAGCCGGGGAGGGGGCGACTACCTAAATCAGCCCCAGCATTTT. Translating gives CATSRGGGDYLNQPQHF.